The 26 T cell receptor beta chains given below trace back to one sample, sequenced in a study of T cells after somatic rescue of genetic block. This table comes from immunoSEQ multiplex PCR, and its TCRdb copy is limited to in-frame clones, with some not included. Altogether over 55,000 clones are present, around 92% being singletons, with the ten largest covering around 3%. Sample: peripheral blood mononuclear cells (PBMCs). The source of these receptors is a man aged 40-50 years.

The chain carries TRBV19 and TRBJ1-5; 7 bases map to TRBD1. CDR1 LNHDA and CDR2 SQIVND come from the germline V gene (reference sequence). Trimming removed 6 bases from V and 5 bases from J; junction bases left unmatched: 10. The CDR3 is 15 residues long. The CDR3 bases are TGTGCCAGTAGCTACCGGGACAGAGATTATCAGCCCCAGCATTTT. This codes for CASSYRDRDYQPQHF.

CDR3 loop: CASRSGGHGNTIYF. The CDR3 nucleotides read TGCGCCAGCAGGTCCGGGGGACATGGAAACACCATATATTTT. The genes are TRBV5-1 and TRBJ1-3; D possibly corresponds to TRBD1 (6 bases). Germline CDR1 and CDR2: SGHRS and YFSETQ. This CDR3 comprises 14 residues. Between the trimmed V and J ends, which lost 5 bases and 3 bases, there was a span of 12 bases.

V and J are TRBV18 and TRBJ2-7; D might be TRBD1 or TRBD2, each matching 5 bases. This CDR3 comprises 15 residues. Trimming took 3 bases from V and 3 from J, leaving 15 bases between them. Germline CDR1 KGHSH, CDR2 LQKENI. Here the CDR3 reads CASSPSRGDGYEQYF. The CDR3, as DNA: TGTGCCAGCTCACCTTCGAGGGGCGATGGCTACGAGCAGTACTTC.

This clone appeared once. The genes are TRBV10-2 and TRBJ1-5, with no clear D. The CDR3 consists of 15 residues. Trimming left V 3 bases short and J 3 bases short, with 12 bases between. The germline V gene has CDR1 WSHSY and CDR2 SAAADI. The CDR3 sequence: CASSDIGRFNQPQHF. CDR3 nucleotides: TGCGCCAGCAGTGATATTGGGAGGTTCAATCAGCCCCAGCATTTT.

This clone was picked up one time. This chain connects TRBV6-4 to TRBJ2-3; 10 bases match TRBD1. V shed 4 bases, J shed 2 bases, and the junction held 3 bases outside the gene matches. Germline V CDR1 and CDR2: MRHNA, SNTAGT. CDR3 length: 15 amino acids. The CDR3 loop reads CASSATGGLTDTQYF. The CDR3 nucleotides are TGTGCCAGCAGTGCGACAGGGGGCCTCACAGATACGCAGTATTTT.

The genes are TRBV18 and TRBJ1-5, with D perhaps TRBD1 (6 bases). This CDR3 has 14 amino acids. V was cut by 2 bases and J by 3 bases, with 8 bases left in between. Germline V gives CDR1 KGHSH, CDR2 LQKENI. CDR3 DNA: TGTGCCAGCTCACCAGACAGGAACAATCAGCCCCAGCATTTT. This sequence encodes CASSPDRNNQPQHF.

The chain joins TRBV27 to TRBJ1-6; D remains unclear. Between the trimmed V and J ends, which lost 0 bases and 10 bases, there was a span of 16 bases. This CDR3 region has 16 residues. Per the germline V gene, CDR1 is MNHEY and CDR2 is SMNVEV (reference sequence). CDR3 nucleotide sequence: TGTGCCAGCAGTTTATCCGGGCCGTCCTTAGGGTCACCCCTCCACTTT. It is translated as CASSLSGPSLGSPLHF.

The rearrangement links TRBV11-2 to TRBJ2-5; 8 bases align to TRBD1. V shed 4 bases, J shed 4 bases, and the junction held 2 bases outside the gene matches. The germline V gene has CDR1 SGHAT and CDR2 FQNNGV. The CDR3 sequence is 13 residues long. The CDR3 protein is CASSSGQGETQYF. The DNA of the CDR3 is TGTGCCAGCAGCTCTGGACAGGGAGAGACCCAGTACTTC.

In its sample, this clone was seen once. The chain has TRBV2 and TRBJ1-2, with 9 bases fitting TRBD1. The CDR3 is 14 amino acids. The V gene end was trimmed by 8 bases and the J gene end by 6 bases; junction bases not matched to a gene: 10. Germline V gene sequence: CDR1 SNHLY, CDR2 FYNNEI. The CDR3 sequence: CASAAGQGRDGYTF. The CDR3 DNA reads TGTGCCAGCGCCGCCGGACAGGGGAGAGATGGCTACACCTTC. Based on the CDR3 plus reference TRBV2 and TRBJ1-2, the full variable domain is EPEVTQTPSHQVTQMGQEVILRCVPISNHLYFYWYRQILGQKVEFLVSFYNNEISEKSEIFDDQFSVERPDGSNFTLKIRSTKLEDSAMYFCASAAGQGRDGYTFGSGTRLTVV.

This clone was counted a few times. This sequence joins TRBV7-5 and TRBJ1-2. TRBV7-5 is a recognized pseudogene. The CDR3 is 13 residues long. The CDR3 protein is CARSNRGHYGYTF. CDR3 DNA: TGTGCCAGAAGCAACCGGGGCCACTATGGCTACACCTTC.

This clone was picked up one time. This CDR3 is CASSLNGREIWNTEAFF. The CDR3 coding sequence is TGTGCCAGCAGCTTAAATGGCAGGGAAATATGGAACACTGAAGCTTTCTTT. The chain combines TRBV13 with TRBJ1-1; possibly TRBD1 for D (5 bases). CDR1 and CDR2 from the germline V gene are PRHDT and FYEKMQ (reference sequence). The CDR3 sequence is 17 residues long. Trimming took 2 bases from V and 1 from J, leaving 17 bases between them. Based on the CDR3 plus reference TRBV13 and TRBJ1-1, the full variable domain is AAGVIQSPRHLIKEKRETATLKCYPIPRHDTVYWYQQGPGQDPQFLISFYEKMQSDKGSIPDRFSAQQFSDYHSELNMSSLELGDSALYFCASSLNGREIWNTEAFFGQGTRLTVV.

The chain links TRBV7-9 to TRBJ2-7; possibly TRBD1 or TRBD2 for D (5 bases each). Trimming removed 10 bases from V and 4 bases from J, with 17 bases in between. This CDR3 is built from 13 residues. Germline CDR1 SEHNR, CDR2 FQNEAQ (reference sequence). CDR3 region: CATAADTWYEQYF. CDR3 coding DNA: TGTGCCACAGCGGCGGACACATGGTACGAGCAGTACTTC.

This clone was recorded only once. The J gene is TRBJ2-7, the V gene TRBV5-1; perhaps TRBD2 as D (5 bases). V lost 3 bases and J lost 5, with 15 bases in between. Germline values: CDR1 SGHRS, CDR2 YFSETQ. This CDR3 has 14 amino acids. The DNA for the CDR3 is TGCGCCAGCAGCTCGGACTCTATCACCGACGAGCAGTACTTC. It codes for CASSSDSITDEQYF.

The J gene is TRBJ2-1, the V gene TRBV14; D is unresolved. The ends were cut back, 5 bases at V and 0 bases at J, with 5 bases in the middle. Germline V gene lookup returns CDR1 SGHDN and CDR2 FVKESK. This CDR3 has 13 amino acids. The CDR3 here is CASSSTSYNEQFF. Written as DNA, the CDR3 is TGTGCCAGCAGCTCGACCTCCTACAATGAGCAGTTCTTC.

The chain recombines TRBV7-8 with TRBJ1-5; TRBD1 matches at 8 bases. This CDR3 contains 15 residues. The V gene end was trimmed by 5 bases and the J gene end by 4 bases; junction bases not matched to a gene: 7. Looked up from germline, CDR1 is SGHVS and CDR2 is FQNEAQ. The chain's CDR3 is CASSQGQALNQPQHF. For the CDR3, the DNA is TGTGCCAGCAGCCAGGGACAGGCATTGAATCAGCCCCAGCATTTT.

V and J are TRBV19 and TRBJ1-5, with D possibly being TRBD1 (6 bases). The CDR3 has 15 amino acids. V was pared by 9 bases and J by 3 bases, with 18 bases between. Germline CDR1 LNHDA, CDR2 SQIVND (reference sequence). The CDR3 region has the DNA TGTGCCAGCAAATCACCACAGGGAAACAATCAGCCCCAGCATTTT. Amino acids: CASKSPQGNNQPQHF.

This clone has only one observation. The chain joins TRBV15 to TRBJ2-3; 8 positions match TRBD1. After removal of 0 bases from V and 5 bases from J, the junction contained 4 bases not matched to a gene. This CDR3 contains 15 residues. Germline V gives CDR1 LNHNV, CDR2 YYDKDF (reference sequence). The DNA for the CDR3 is TGTGCCACCAGCAGAGATCCCAGGGGGCAAGATACGCAGTATTTT. Translating gives CATSRDPRGQDTQYF.

The chain uses TRBV11-2 and TRBJ2-7; D may be TRBD1 or TRBD2 (5 bases each). Trimming took off 5 bases at V and 3 bases at J, with 11 bases between the two ends. The CDR3 runs to 13 residues. Germline V gives CDR1 SGHAT, CDR2 FQNNGV. CDR3: CASSQRGNYEQYF. CDR3 in DNA: TGTGCCAGCAGCCAGAGGGGTAACTACGAGCAGTACTTC.

The chain links TRBV6-5 to TRBJ2-5; TRBD2 is a possible D gene (7 bases). The CDR3 length is 15 residues. Trimming pared 6 bases from V and 7 bases from J, leaving 21 bases between. Germline CDR1 and CDR2: MNHEY and SVGAGI. The CDR3 sequence: CASSLNGGPSGTQYF. The CDR3, as DNA: TGTGCCAGCAGCCTCAACGGGGGGCCCTCGGGGACCCAGTACTTC.

This chain connects TRBV5-1 to TRBJ2-5; 13 positions agree with TRBD2. V shed 1 base and J 4 bases; nucleotides not matched to a gene: 7. CDR3 length: 17 residues. CDR1 and CDR2 (germline): SGHRS, YFSETQ. The CDR3 DNA is TGCGCCAGCAGCTTGTTTGGGACTAGCGGGGACGGAGAGACCCAGTACTTC. It specifies CASSLFGTSGDGETQYF. Combining the CDR3 with reference TRBV5-1 and TRBJ2-5 gives the whole variable domain KAGVTQTPRYLIKTRGQQVTLSCSPISGHRSVSWYQQTPGQGLQFLFEYFSETQRNKGNFPGRFSGRQFSNSRSEMNVSTLELGDSALYLCASSLFGTSGDGETQYFGPGTRLLVL.

The chain employs TRBV7-2 and TRBJ2-3; D is ambiguous. CDR1 is SGHTA and CDR2 is FQGNSA in the germline V gene. The V end lost 0 bases, the J end lost 2 bases, and 12 bases lay between the germline ends. This CDR3 comprises 16 residues. The CDR3 reads CASSLAGGTNTDTQYF. The CDR3 DNA follows: TGTGCCAGCAGCTTAGCCGGTGGCACCAACACAGATACGCAGTATTTT.

The rearrangement joins TRBV9 to TRBJ1-1; D gene unclear. V shed 1 base and J shed 0 bases, with 7 bases lying between them. The CDR3 covers 14 residues. The germline V gene encodes CDR1 SGDLS and CDR2 YYNGEE. The CDR3 here is CASSVRAVNTEAFF. The DNA of the CDR3 is TGTGCCAGCAGCGTACGGGCAGTGAACACTGAAGCTTTCTTT.

This sequence joins TRBV28 and TRBJ1-2; D ambiguous. CDR3 length: 16 amino acids. The germline CDR1 and CDR2 sequences are MDHEN and SYDVKM. Trimming removed 3 bases from V and 2 bases from J, with 16 bases in between. CDR3 residues: CASSFRGAAPNYGYTF. CDR3 bases: TGTGCCAGCAGTTTCCGGGGAGCTGCGCCCAACTATGGCTACACCTTC.

The chain combines TRBV27 with TRBJ2-1, with TRBD2 matching over 9 bases. V was clipped by 5 bases and J by 7 bases; unmatched bases: 6. The CDR3 contains 14 residues. Germline V gene lookup returns CDR1 MNHEY and CDR2 SMNVEV (reference sequence). The CDR3 bases are TGTGCCAGCAGTCTATTAGCGGGAGTTAATGAGCAGTTCTTC. Protein: CASSLLAGVNEQFF.

V usage is TRBV19 and J usage is TRBJ1-1, with a tentative D call TRBD1 (5 bases). Germline lookup yields CDR1 LNHDA and CDR2 SQIVND (reference sequence). V shed 7 bases and J shed 2 bases, with 14 bases lying between them. The CDR3 covers 14 residues. The DNA of the CDR3 is TGTGCCAGTACAACTAACGGGGGAAACACTGAAGCTTTCTTT. Translated: CASTTNGGNTEAFF.

The CDR3 region has the DNA TGTGCCACCAGCAGAGTCGGACAATTCCGGGACTATGGCTACACCTTC. Translated, it gives CATSRVGQFRDYGYTF. This chain joins TRBV15 and TRBJ1-2; D is perhaps TRBD1 (5 bases). Germline assignment: CDR1 LNHNV and CDR2 YYDKDF (reference sequence). The CDR3 has 16 amino acids. With 1 base removed from V and 3 bases from J, the gap between germline ends came to 15 bases.